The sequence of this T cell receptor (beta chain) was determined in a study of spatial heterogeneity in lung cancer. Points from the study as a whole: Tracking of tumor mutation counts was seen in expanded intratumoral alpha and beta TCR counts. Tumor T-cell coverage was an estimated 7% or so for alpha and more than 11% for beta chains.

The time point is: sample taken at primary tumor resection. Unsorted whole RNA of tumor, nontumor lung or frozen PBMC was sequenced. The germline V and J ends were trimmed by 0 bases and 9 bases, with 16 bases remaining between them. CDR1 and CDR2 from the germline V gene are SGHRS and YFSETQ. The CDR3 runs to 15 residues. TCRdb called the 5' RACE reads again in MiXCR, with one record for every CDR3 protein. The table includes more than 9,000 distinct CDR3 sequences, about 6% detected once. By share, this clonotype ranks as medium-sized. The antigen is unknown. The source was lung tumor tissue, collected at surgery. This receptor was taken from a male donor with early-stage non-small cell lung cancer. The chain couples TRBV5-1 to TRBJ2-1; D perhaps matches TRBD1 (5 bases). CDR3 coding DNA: TGCGCCAGCAGCTTGGTTTTGGCAGGGTCGGGTGAGCAGTTCTTC. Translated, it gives CASSLVLAGSGEQFF. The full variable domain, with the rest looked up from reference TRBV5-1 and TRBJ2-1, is KAGVTQTPRYLIKTRGQQVTLSCSPISGHRSVSWYQQTPGQGLQFLFEYFSETQRNKGNFPGRFSGRQFSNSRSEMNVSTLELGDSALYLCASSLVLAGSGEQFFGPGTRLTVL.